Shown below are 28 T cell receptor beta chains from a single sample sequenced in a study of patients and donors after allogeneic stem cell transplantation. Each CDR3 protein is one row after TCRdb ran MiXCR on the RT-PCR reads. The data show over 400,000 distinct CDR3 sequences, 16% seen once. Sequencing was carried out using blood, either unsorted or a sorted T cell fraction (not recorded which). These receptor sequences come from a human donor who was either an allogeneic HSCT recipient or a stem cell or donor lymphocyte infusion donor (not recorded which). It is not recorded whose cells these are; they may come from a transplant donor.

The V call is TRBV5-1, the J call TRBJ2-5; 9 bases are a match to TRBD1. CDR3 size: 16 residues. CDR1 and CDR2 from the germline V gene are SGHRS and YFSETQ. With V trimmed by 0 bases and J by 4 bases, 7 bases remained unmatched. In DNA, the CDR3 is TGCGCCAGCAGCTTGGACCCGGGACAGGGATCAGAGACCCAGTACTTC. Protein product: CASSLDPGQGSETQYF.

This clonotype was counted only a few times. The chain has TRBV5-1 and TRBJ1-6, with D perhaps TRBD1 (5 bases). This CDR3 region has 14 residues. Trimming cost V 2 bases and J 7 bases, with 10 bases left between them. CDR1 is SGHRS, CDR2 YFSETQ, per germline. The CDR3 DNA reads as TGCGCCAGCAGCTTTGGGACGGAGAATTCACCCCTCCACTTT. Residues: CASSFGTENSPLHF.

This clonotype has just one count. This sequence joins TRBV24-1 and TRBJ2-1; possible D gene TRBD1, 5 bases. Germline V lookup: CDR1 KGHDR, CDR2 SFDVKD. V lost 7 bases and J lost 12, with 24 bases in between. The CDR3 covers 15 residues. DNA for the CDR3: TGTGCCACCAGCGCCTATCGCGGCAGGGAAGGTTTGCAGTTCTTC. Residues: CATSAYRGREGLQFF.

This clonotype has a handful of counts. The chain combines TRBV27 with TRBJ2-3, with no clear D. V lost 4 bases and J 5 bases, leaving 13 bases between the germline ends. The CDR3 consists of 14 residues. Germline CDR1 is MNHEY and CDR2 is SMNVEV (reference sequence). Written as DNA, the CDR3 is TGTGCCAGCAGTTCCTGGACGGCTCGAGATACGCAGTATTTT. Residues: CASSSWTARDTQYF.

This clonotype came up a few times. The chain joins TRBV11-1 to TRBJ2-2, with 11 positions matching TRBD1. V shed 5 bases, J shed 2 bases, and the junction held 13 bases outside the gene matches. CDR1 is SGHAT, CDR2 FQDESV, per germline (reference sequence). The CDR3 is made up of 19 amino acids. CDR3 nucleotides: TGTGCCAGCAGCCCAAGGGACAGGGGGACCGACCTTAACACCGGGGAGCTGTTTTTT. Encoded protein: CASSPRDRGTDLNTGELFF.

This clonotype has ten or more counts. The chain has TRBV9 and TRBJ2-1, with D perhaps TRBD1 (5 bases). The CDR3 spans 11 residues. Looked up from germline, CDR1 is SGDLS and CDR2 is YYNGEE. Trimming stripped 6 bases from V and 6 bases from J, with 7 bases between. DNA for the CDR3: TGTGCCAGCAACCAGGGCAATGAGCAGTTCTTC. Residues: CASNQGNEQFF.

A few counts support this clonotype. The V call is TRBV11-2, the J call TRBJ2-1; TRBD1 agrees at 9 bases. The germline CDR1 and CDR2 sequences are SGHAT and FQNNGV. This CDR3 spans 18 amino acids. V trimming: 0 bases; J trimming: 7 bases; junction bases outside the gene matches: 13. The chain's CDR3 is CASSLEMTGTGSKNEQFF. The CDR3 region has the DNA TGTGCCAGCAGCTTAGAGATGACCGGGACAGGGTCGAAGAATGAGCAGTTCTTC.

The chain is built from TRBV5-1 and TRBJ2-1; D unclear. This CDR3 comprises 12 residues. V was cut by 4 bases and J by 10 bases, with 12 bases left in between. CDR1 and CDR2 (germline): SGHRS, YFSETQ. The CDR3 bases are TGCGCCAGCAGCCCGCGGACCGACGAGCAGTTCTTC. This gives the protein CASSPRTDEQFF.

This clonotype has ten or more counts. The rearrangement links TRBV29-1 to TRBJ2-3, with D perhaps TRBD2 (7 bases). The CDR3 length is 14 residues. Germline V CDR1 and CDR2: SQVTM, ANQGSEA. The V end was cut by 6 bases, the J end by 4 bases, with 17 bases between. This CDR3 is CSVIPSGGSDTQYF. In DNA form, the CDR3 reads TGCAGCGTCATCCCTTCGGGGGGCTCAGATACGCAGTATTTT.

A few counts support this clonotype. The V and J genes are TRBV4-2 and TRBJ2-2; TRBD2 agrees at 14 bases. The CDR3 has 17 amino acids. V shed 3 bases, J shed 4 bases, and the junction held 4 bases outside the gene matches. Germline V gene sequence: CDR1 LGHNA, CDR2 YNFKEQ. CDR3 bases: TGTGCCAGCAGCCAGACTAGCGGGGGGGCCAGCACCGGGGAGCTGTTTTTT. Translating it yields CASSQTSGGASTGELFF.

The table lists this clonotype with a few counts. This chain links TRBV15 with TRBJ1-2; no reliable D call. Deletions cut 0 bases from V and 7 bases from J, with 12 bases between. Germline V lookup: CDR1 LNHNV, CDR2 YYDKDF (reference sequence). The CDR3 extends over 14 amino acids. CDR3 in amino acids: CATSRDLEGSGYTF. The CDR3 DNA reads as TGTGCCACCAGCAGAGATCTGGAAGGGAGTGGCTACACCTTC.

Only a few counts were recorded for this clonotype. The rearrangement links TRBV7-2 to TRBJ1-2, with TRBD1 matching 11 bases. CDR3 length: 14 residues. CDR1 is SGHTA, CDR2 FQGNSA, per germline. With 1 base clipped from V and 7 bases from J, the junction kept 2 bases outside the gene matches. DNA of the CDR3: TGTGCCAGCAGCTTAGGGGACAGGGGGTCTGGCTACACCTTC. It yields the protein CASSLGDRGSGYTF.

This clonotype has just a few counts. This chain uses TRBV27 with TRBJ2-2; 8 positions agree with TRBD1. V dropped 6 bases and J dropped 8; count of bases not matched to a gene: 17. CDR1 and CDR2 from the germline V gene are MNHEY and SMNVEV (reference sequence). The CDR3 consists of 17 residues. CDR3 in amino acids: CASSYTGQGTRGGELFF. As DNA, the CDR3 is TGTGCCAGCAGCTACACAGGACAGGGAACGCGGGGTGGGGAGCTGTTTTTT.

The chain couples TRBV5-1 to TRBJ2-7; 11 nucleotides match TRBD2. V shed 4 bases and J 0 bases; nucleotides not matched to a gene: 3. CDR1 and CDR2 from the germline V gene are SGHRS and YFSETQ. CDR3 length: 15 amino acids. CDR3 protein: CASSVLAGASYEQYF. The CDR3 bases are TGCGCCAGCAGCGTACTAGCGGGAGCCTCCTACGAGCAGTACTTC.

This clonotype was recorded a few times. The chain combines TRBV12-3 or TRBV12-4 with TRBJ1-6; no clear D gene. V shed 4 bases and J shed 8 bases, with 15 bases lying between them. The length of the CDR3 is 15 residues. The CDR3 bases are TGTGCCAGCAGTTCCCCGGAACGGGGATATTCACCCCTCCACTTT. Translation gives CASSSPERGYSPLHF.

The chain employs TRBV29-1 and TRBJ1-3; D not certain. Germline assignment: CDR1 SQVTM and CDR2 ANQGSEA. The CDR3 contains 11 residues. V dropped 7 bases and J dropped 4 bases, with 8 bases sitting between them. The CDR3 bases are TGCAGCGGGGAAACAGGAAACACCATATATTTT. Encoded protein: CSGETGNTIYF.

CDR3 sequence (DNA): TGTGCCAGAAGCTACGCCCTGACTAGCGGGAGAACAGATACGCAGTATTTT. Its translation is CARSYALTSGRTDTQYF. The chain recombines TRBV3-1 with TRBJ2-3; 12 positions match TRBD2. Trimming removed 9 bases from V and 3 bases from J; junction bases left unmatched: 13. The CDR3 spans 17 residues. Germline V gene lookup returns CDR1 LGHDT and CDR2 YNNKEL (reference sequence).

This clonotype was picked up a small number of times. CDR3 loop: CASSYGADTGELFF. In nucleotides, the CDR3 is TGCGCCAGCAGCTACGGGGCCGACACCGGGGAGCTGTTTTTT. The chain uses TRBV5-1 and TRBJ2-2; D assignment may be TRBD1 or TRBD2 (5 bases each). In germline, CDR1 is SGHRS, CDR2 YFSETQ. CDR3 length equals 14 residues. V was clipped by 3 bases and J by 3 bases, with 9 bases between them.

A few counts support this clonotype. J is TRBJ2-1 and V is TRBV24-1; D gene ambiguous. The ends were cut back, 2 bases at V and 4 bases at J, with 14 bases in the middle. The CDR3 length is 16 residues. Germline CDR1 KGHDR, CDR2 SFDVKD. The CDR3 protein is CATSDSSGPFYNEQFF. Here the CDR3 DNA reads TGTGCCACCAGTGATTCCTCAGGTCCTTTTTACAATGAGCAGTTCTTC.

This clonotype was counted only a few times. The chain has TRBV5-1 and TRBJ2-5; 13 nucleotides agree with TRBD2. Germline lookup yields CDR1 SGHRS and CDR2 YFSETQ. Trimming at V came to 0 bases and at J to 6 bases, leaving 2 bases not matched to a gene. The length of the CDR3 is 15 residues. CDR3 DNA sequence: TGCGCCAGCAGCTTGGGGACTAGCGGGAGAAAGACCCAGTACTTC. It translates to CASSLGTSGRKTQYF. Full variable domain (rest looked up from reference TRBV5-1 and TRBJ2-5): KAGVTQTPRYLIKTRGQQVTLSCSPISGHRSVSWYQQTPGQGLQFLFEYFSETQRNKGNFPGRFSGRQFSNSRSEMNVSTLELGDSALYLCASSLGTSGRKTQYFGPGTRLLVL.

There are a few counts of this clonotype. The chain employs TRBV21-1 and TRBJ1-5; TRBD1 is taken as the D call from the table, unchecked against the DNA. TRBV21-1 is described as a pseudogene. This CDR3 is built from 15 residues. The CDR3 bases are TGTGCCAGCCCGTGTACAGGTTTTAGCAATCAGCCCCAGCATTTT. Encoded protein: CASPCTGFSNQPQHF.

The V gene is TRBV29-1, the J gene TRBJ2-2; D is ambiguous. Germline V lookup: CDR1 SQVTM, CDR2 ANQGSEA. CDR3 size: 14 residues. V lost 3 bases, J lost 4 bases, and 12 bases lay in between. The CDR3 DNA is TGCAGCGTTGACAAGGAAGGAGTCACCGGGGAGCTGTTTTTT. It codes for CSVDKEGVTGELFF.

This chain links TRBV20-1 with TRBJ2-2, with TRBD1 matching over 7 bases. CDR3 size: 12 residues. The V segment lost 3 bases and the J segment 7 bases; nucleotides outside the gene matches: 2. Germline CDR1 is DFQATT and CDR2 is SNEGSKA (reference sequence). CDR3 in DNA: TGCAGTGCTAGGGGACAGTACGGGGAGCTGTTTTTT. Protein sequence: CSARGQYGELFF.

The J gene is TRBJ2-7, the V gene TRBV7-9; D may be TRBD2 (5 bases). Germline CDR1 and CDR2: SEHNR and FQNEAQ (reference sequence). V lost 5 bases and J 2 bases, leaving 16 bases between the germline ends. The length of the CDR3 is 15 residues. CDR3 bases: TGTGCCAGCAGCCAGATGCGGAGCGGTCCCTACGAGCAGTACTTC. As protein: CASSQMRSGPYEQYF.

The V and J genes are TRBV27 and TRBJ2-3; 8 positions match TRBD2. The germline V gene has CDR1 MNHEY and CDR2 SMNVEV (reference sequence). V lost 5 bases and J lost 4; bases outside the gene matches: 5. The CDR3 has 14 amino acids. The CDR3 sequence is CASSSGGEPDTQYF. Here the CDR3 DNA reads TGTGCCAGCAGTAGCGGGGGAGAACCAGATACGCAGTATTTT.

The gene calls are TRBV29-1 and TRBJ2-7; 11 positions match TRBD2. This CDR3 is 14 amino acids long. V lost 3 bases and J lost 4; bases outside the gene matches: 5. Germline V gene lookup returns CDR1 SQVTM and CDR2 ANQGSEA. The CDR3 region has the DNA TGCAGCGTTGATGCTAGCGGGAGGATGTACGAGCAGTACTTC. Encoded protein: CSVDASGRMYEQYF.

The rearrangement uses TRBV20-1 and TRBJ1-3; TRBD1 matches 8 bases. The germline gives CDR1 DFQATT, CDR2 SNEGSKA (reference sequence). V shed 4 bases, J shed 2 bases, and the junction held 10 bases outside the gene matches. The CDR3 sequence is 16 residues long. The CDR3 is CSAIRGQGVAGNTIYF. CDR3 nucleotide sequence: TGCAGTGCTATCAGGGGGCAAGGGGTGGCTGGAAACACCATATATTTT.

The rearrangement uses TRBV29-1 and TRBJ2-1; TRBD1 agrees at 7 bases. The CDR3 is made up of 14 amino acids. Trimming took 0 bases from V and 3 from J; bases not matched to a gene: 2. Germline values: CDR1 SQVTM, CDR2 ANQGSEA. CDR3 residues: CSVEDRTGYNEQFF. In DNA form, the CDR3 reads TGCAGCGTTGAAGATCGGACAGGCTACAATGAGCAGTTCTTC.